Following are 24 T cell receptor beta chains from one sample sequenced in a study of T-cell reconstitution after alpha-beta-depleted transplantation in children. TCRbeta library construction was performed incorporating unique molecular identifiers. TCRdb passed the PCR reads through MiXCR, listing each CDR3 protein once. The table shows around 340,000 distinct CDR3 sequences, with roughly 14% occurring only once. Sequenced material: PBMCs, taken from the stem cell graft. The receptors here all came from a human donor who donated a stem cell graft to a child with Fanconi anemia.

This clonotype was seen a few times. V gene TRBV6-1 combines with J gene TRBJ2-7; D not resolved. V lost 10 bases and J 6 bases, leaving 16 bases between the germline ends. CDR3 size: 12 residues. In germline, CDR1 is MNHNS, CDR2 SASEGT. The chain's CDR3 is CATLSPPTEQYV. The CDR3 DNA sequence: TGTGCCACCCTAAGTCCTCCCACCGAGCAGTACGTC.

The CDR3 coding sequence is TGTGCCAGCAGTTCCGAAGGGGTAAGGGCCCAGCATTTT. It specifies CASSSEGVRAQHF. The chain joins TRBV27 to TRBJ1-5, with D possibly matching TRBD1 (5 bases). CDR1 is MNHEY, CDR2 SMNVEV, per germline (reference sequence). CDR3 length: 13 amino acids. Trimming took 4 bases from V and 11 from J, leaving 15 bases between them.

This rearrangement joins TRBV27 to TRBJ2-7, with 9 bases aligning to TRBD2. Germline V gene data show CDR1 as MNHEY and CDR2 as SMNVEV (reference sequence). The junction had 2 bases not matched to a gene; V was cut back by 2 bases and J by 3 bases. This CDR3 has 14 amino acids. The CDR3 region has the DNA TGTGCCAGCAGTTTAATGCGGGGGGGCTACGAGCAGTACTTC. It is translated as CASSLMRGGYEQYF.

This clonotype appeared once. The chain joins TRBV5-1 to TRBJ2-1, with D possibly being TRBD1 or TRBD2 (5 bases each). The germline V and J ends were trimmed by 4 bases and 5 bases, with 13 bases remaining between them. The CDR3 extends over 14 amino acids. CDR1 SGHRS and CDR2 YFSETQ come from the germline V gene. The CDR3 coding sequence is TGCGCCAGCAGCGTTACCGGGACCAACAATGAGCAGTTCTTC. Translating it yields CASSVTGTNNEQFF.

This clonotype has just a few counts. The chain joins TRBV7-9 to TRBJ2-3, with 7 positions matching TRBD1. The CDR3 covers 14 residues. The germline gives CDR1 SEHNR, CDR2 FQNEAQ (reference sequence). The V segment lost 4 bases and the J segment 2 bases; nucleotides outside the gene matches: 3. The CDR3 sequence is CASSWDSITDTQYF. The CDR3 DNA follows: TGTGCCAGCAGCTGGGACAGTATCACAGATACGCAGTATTTT.

J is TRBJ2-5 and V is TRBV6-1; a weak D match, TRBD2 (5 bases). Germline CDR1 MNHNS, CDR2 SASEGT. Trimming pared 8 bases from V and 3 bases from J, leaving 16 bases between. The CDR3 covers 14 residues. This chain's CDR3 is CASSPGRGEETQYF. The CDR3 DNA is TGTGCCAGCTCCCCGGGCCGGGGTGAAGAGACCCAGTACTTC.

The V call is TRBV7-9, the J call TRBJ2-3; D remains unclear. The germline V and J ends were trimmed by 6 bases and 3 bases, with 22 bases remaining between them. Germline lookup yields CDR1 SEHNR and CDR2 FQNEAQ (reference sequence). CDR3 length: 17 amino acids. Written as DNA, the CDR3 is TGTGCCAGCAGTTCCTCCGTAGGGTTGCTTGAGACAGATACGCAGTATTTT. Residues: CASSSSVGLLETDTQYF. Using reference TRBV7-9 and TRBJ2-3 for the parts outside the CDR3, the full variable domain is DTGVSQNPRHKITKRGQNVTFRCDPISEHNRLYWYRQTLGQGPEFLTYFQNEAQLEKSRLLSDRFSAERPKGSFSTLEIQRTEQGDSAMYLCASSSSVGLLETDTQYFGPGTRLTVL.

This clonotype was seen many times. This rearrangement joins TRBV7-9 to TRBJ2-1; maybe TRBD2 (5 bases). V lost 0 bases and J 3 bases, leaving 15 bases between the germline ends. The CDR3 totals 17 residues. Germline V gives CDR1 SEHNR, CDR2 FQNEAQ (reference sequence). DNA of the CDR3: TGTGCCAGCAGCTTAGCGCTTGACTACGGGTTCTACAATGAGCAGTTCTTC. Translated: CASSLALDYGFYNEQFF. The full variable domain, rest sourced from reference TRBV7-9 and TRBJ2-1, is DTGVSQNPRHKITKRGQNVTFRCDPISEHNRLYWYRQTLGQGPEFLTYFQNEAQLEKSRLLSDRFSAERPKGSFSTLEIQRTEQGDSAMYLCASSLALDYGFYNEQFFGPGTRLTVL.

The CDR3 bases are TGTGCCAGCAGTTCATCCGGGACAGGTTCAAGGGCTTTCTTT. Amino acids: CASSSSGTGSRAFF. V and J are TRBV12-3 or TRBV12-4 and TRBJ1-1; TRBD1 agrees at 8 bases. This CDR3 region has 14 residues. The trim removed 4 bases at V and 11 bases at J, leaving 12 bases unmatched.

This clonotype has ten or more counts. The chain recombines TRBV6-1 with TRBJ2-2; D perhaps matches TRBD2 (6 bases). The CDR3 is made up of 14 amino acids. Germline loops: CDR1 MNHNS, CDR2 SASEGT. Trimming cost V 6 bases and J 1 base, with 9 bases left between them. The CDR3: CASSNGGNTGELFF. CDR3 DNA: TGTGCCAGCAGCAACGGGGGGAACACCGGGGAGCTGTTTTTT.

This chain links TRBV7-9 with TRBJ2-1, with unresolved D. This CDR3 has 15 amino acids. The germline V and J ends were trimmed by 1 base and 2 bases, with 9 bases remaining between them. In germline, CDR1 is SEHNR, CDR2 FQNEAQ (reference sequence). Here the CDR3 DNA reads TGTGCCAGCAGCTTAGGGCAGGATACCTACAATGAGCAGTTCTTC. This encodes CASSLGQDTYNEQFF.

This clonotype was detected ten times or more. V and J are TRBV7-2 and TRBJ1-1, with D hard to call. The CDR3 length is 14 residues. Germline loops: CDR1 SGHTA, CDR2 FQGNSA. V was clipped by 1 base and J by 1 base, with 7 bases between them. The CDR3 region is CASSLGLSNTEAFF. Written as DNA, the CDR3 is TGTGCCAGCAGCTTAGGGCTCTCGAACACTGAAGCTTTCTTT.

The chain links TRBV2 to TRBJ1-1, with D possibly being TRBD1 (5 bases). V lost 3 bases to trimming and J lost 7 bases, with 18 bases between them. CDR3 size: 15 residues. The germline V gene has CDR1 SNHLY and CDR2 FYNNEI. The CDR3 coding sequence is TGTGCCAGCAGTGATAGGGACCGAGGGAAAGATGAAGCTTTCTTT. It translates to CASSDRDRGKDEAFF.

The genes are TRBV30 and TRBJ2-7; 11 bases line up with TRBD1. V lost 3 bases to trimming and J lost 2 bases; unmatched junction nucleotides: 3. Per germline, CDR1 GTSNPN and CDR2 SVGIG (reference sequence). The CDR3 length is 14 residues. The DNA for the CDR3 is TGTGCCTGGAGCGGGACAGGGGGTCCCTACGAGCAGTACTTC. Protein product: CAWSGTGGPYEQYF.

This clonotype was seen a few times. V is TRBV12-3 or TRBV12-4 and J is TRBJ1-1, with D maybe TRBD1 (5 bases). The CDR3 spans 17 residues. The V and J ends lost 5 bases and 0 bases respectively, with 19 bases between them. CDR3 nucleotides: TGTGCCAGCAGTCTCCACCTAAGGAGGACACTGAACACTGAAGCTTTCTTT. Translation: CASSLHLRRTLNTEAFF.

This clonotype was counted a few times. The chain employs TRBV6-2 or TRBV6-3 and TRBJ1-2; D is unresolved. The CDR3 has 14 residues. Germline CDR1 reads MNHEY; CDR2 reads SVGEGT. V was pared by 2 bases and J by 6 bases, with 13 bases between. CDR3 residues: CASSYTARANGYTF. CDR3 sequence (DNA): TGTGCCAGCAGTTACACAGCGAGAGCGAATGGCTACACCTTC.

This clonotype occurred a few times. The CDR3 DNA reads TGCAGCGTTCTAGGGGGGGCAGGGATCGGTGAAAAACTGTTTTTT. Protein sequence: CSVLGGAGIGEKLFF. J is TRBJ1-4 and V is TRBV29-1, with D tentatively TRBD1 (6 bases). Germline V gene sequence: CDR1 SQVTM, CDR2 ANQGSEA. V shed 5 bases and J shed 7 bases, with 20 bases lying between them. This CDR3 spans 15 amino acids.

This clonotype came up a few times. The chain joins TRBV29-1 to TRBJ1-1; D uncertain. The CDR3 has 12 residues. Trimming stripped 3 bases from V and 5 bases from J, with 10 bases between. Looked up from germline, CDR1 is SQVTM and CDR2 is ANQGSEA. CDR3 sequence: CSVEMGRTEAFF. In DNA form, the CDR3 reads TGCAGCGTTGAGATGGGCAGGACTGAAGCTTTCTTT.

The chain is built from TRBV24-1 and TRBJ2-5; TRBD1 agrees at 12 bases. The CDR3 runs 15 residues. Germline trimming cut 2 bases from V and 6 bases from J; bases unmatched to any gene: 3. Germline V gene lookup returns CDR1 KGHDR and CDR2 SFDVKD. CDR3 region: CATSDSGQGAKTQYF. CDR3 nucleotides: TGTGCCACCAGTGATTCGGGACAGGGGGCGAAGACCCAGTACTTC.

The chain couples TRBV5-5 to TRBJ1-1; D gene unclear. The CDR3 consists of 14 residues. Germline V gives CDR1 SGHKS, CDR2 YYEKEE (reference sequence). Between the trimmed V and J ends, which lost 0 bases and 2 bases, there was a span of 8 bases. Written as DNA, the CDR3 is TGTGCCAGCAGCTTGGGACGGTCTAACACTGAAGCTTTCTTT. Translated: CASSLGRSNTEAFF.

This clonotype was observed a handful of times. The rearrangement uses TRBV6-2 or TRBV6-3 and TRBJ1-3; perhaps TRBD1 as D (6 bases). V lost 8 bases and J 2 bases, leaving 19 bases between the germline ends. The CDR3 has 16 amino acids. Germline V gives CDR1 MNHEY, CDR2 SVGEGT. The DNA for the CDR3 is TGTGCCAGCGGTAGAGCACAGGGTTTGCCTGGAAACACCATATATTTT. It encodes CASGRAQGLPGNTIYF.

This clonotype was recorded a few times. CDR3 DNA: TGCAGTGCTGAGAAATCGGCCAATGAGCAGTTCTTC. Translated: CSAEKSANEQFF. This rearrangement joins TRBV20-1 to TRBJ2-1; D unclear. Trimming removed 5 bases from V and 6 bases from J, with 11 bases in between. The CDR3 is 12 residues long. Germline V lookup: CDR1 DFQATT, CDR2 SNEGSKA (reference sequence).

This CDR3 reads CSAIPGQVWEKLFF. CDR3 sequence (DNA): TGCAGTGCTATACCGGGACAGGTGTGGGAAAAACTGTTTTTT. The J gene is TRBJ1-4, the V gene TRBV20-1; TRBD1 agrees at 8 bases. The V gene's germline CDR1 is DFQATT and CDR2 SNEGSKA (reference sequence). The CDR3 has 14 residues. Trimming removed 4 bases from V and 8 bases from J; junction bases left unmatched: 9.

In its sample, this clonotype was seen a few times. The chain uses TRBV12-3 or TRBV12-4 and TRBJ2-5; no definite D call. This CDR3 is 13 amino acids long. V lost 10 bases, J lost 5 bases, and 17 bases lay in between. CDR3 coding DNA: TGTGCCACCCGACGCAACATAGGGGAGACCCAGTACTTC. This codes for CATRRNIGETQYF.